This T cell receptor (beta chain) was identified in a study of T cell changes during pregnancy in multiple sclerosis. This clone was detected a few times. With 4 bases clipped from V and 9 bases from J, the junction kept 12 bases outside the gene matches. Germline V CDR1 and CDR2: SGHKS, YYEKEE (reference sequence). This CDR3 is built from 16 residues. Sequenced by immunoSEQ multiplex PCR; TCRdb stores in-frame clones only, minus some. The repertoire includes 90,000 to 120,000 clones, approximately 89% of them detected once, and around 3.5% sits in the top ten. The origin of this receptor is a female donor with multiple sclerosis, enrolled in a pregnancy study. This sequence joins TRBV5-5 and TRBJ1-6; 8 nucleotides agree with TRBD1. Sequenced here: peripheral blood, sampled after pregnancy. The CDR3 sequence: CASSLRGTGATSPLHF. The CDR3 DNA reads TGTGCCAGCAGCCTCCGGGGGACAGGCGCCACTTCACCCCTCCACTTT.